The rows below give T cell receptor beta chains drawn from one sample of a study of cytomegalovirus exposure and HLA in healthy donors. Libraries were prepared by immunoSEQ multiplex PCR; TCRdb keeps only in-frame clonotypes and omits some of them. The table records fewer than 40,000 clones, around 70% of them present only once. The sequenced material came from PBMCs. These receptors were taken from a man aged 35 to 55 in good health and CMV-seropositive. Both conserved end residues are trimmed from each CDR3. Only some rows state a clone size, as once, few, many or a class for expanded clones.

abundance: -; j_gene: TRBJ2-3; v_gene: TRBV10-3; CDR3aa: AISESTAGGSTDTQY
abundance: -; j_gene: TRBJ1-6; v_gene: TRBV6-5; CDR3aa: ASSYSGGNNSPLH
abundance: -; j_gene: TRBJ2-7; v_gene: TRBV28; CDR3aa: ASSLTQGSAYEQY
abundance: -; j_gene: TRBJ1-1; v_gene: TRBV14; CDR3aa: ASSTDFKNEAF
abundance: -; j_gene: TRBJ1-4; v_gene: TRBV7-9; CDR3aa: ASSPGTGGVKLF
abundance: -; j_gene: TRBJ2-5; v_gene: TRBV4-1; CDR3aa: ASSRGGPQETQY
abundance: -; j_gene: -; v_gene: TRBV7-9; CDR3aa: ASRGGVDEQY
abundance: -; j_gene: TRBJ2-1; v_gene: TRBV7-9; CDR3aa: ASSPGTSPGDEQF
abundance: -; j_gene: TRBJ2-2; v_gene: TRBV7-2; CDR3aa: ASSLEARTGELF
abundance: -; j_gene: TRBJ2-5; v_gene: TRBV19; CDR3aa: ASSRTSGGPRETQY
abundance: -; j_gene: TRBJ2-7; v_gene: TRBV11-2; CDR3aa: ASTTQGIQNYEQY
abundance: -; j_gene: -; v_gene: TRBV5-6; CDR3aa: ASRPRDRGLYEQY
abundance: -; j_gene: TRBJ2-2; v_gene: TRBV5-8; CDR3aa: ASSPFRAANTGELF
abundance: -; j_gene: TRBJ2-7; v_gene: TRBV5-6; CDR3aa: ASSLKGAPYEQY
abundance: once; j_gene: TRBJ2-7; v_gene: TRBV5-6; CDR3aa: ASSLVPGQGTYEQY
abundance: -; j_gene: TRBJ2-1; v_gene: TRBV10-3; CDR3aa: AISETELFHNEQF
abundance: -; j_gene: TRBJ1-6; v_gene: TRBV9; CDR3aa: ASSAPPDRGGSPLH
abundance: -; j_gene: TRBJ2-5; v_gene: TRBV13; CDR3aa: ASSLFPSMSGGYQETQY
abundance: -; j_gene: TRBJ1-1; v_gene: TRBV18; CDR3aa: ASSPILTGENTEAF
abundance: -; j_gene: TRBJ1-1; v_gene: TRBV7-2; CDR3aa: ASSFRTGLNTEAF
abundance: once; j_gene: TRBJ1-4; v_gene: TRBV29-1; CDR3aa: SVNTGTEKLF
abundance: -; j_gene: TRBJ1-2; v_gene: TRBV18; CDR3aa: ASSQHKYRGANYGYT
abundance: -; j_gene: TRBJ1-1; v_gene: TRBV10-3; CDR3aa: AISDFGIWNGDSGTEAF
abundance: -; j_gene: TRBJ2-7; v_gene: TRBV7-9; CDR3aa: ASTFRDGLTNYEQY
abundance: -; j_gene: TRBJ1-5; v_gene: TRBV7-9; CDR3aa: ASSWGQFDQPQH
abundance: -; j_gene: TRBJ2-5; v_gene: TRBV30; CDR3aa: AWKSTGGAETQY
abundance: -; j_gene: TRBJ2-1; v_gene: TRBV11-2; CDR3aa: ASSLDRDFTLVGEQF
abundance: -; j_gene: TRBJ1-2; v_gene: TRBV4-1; CDR3aa: ASSQAQGWVGGYT
abundance: once; j_gene: TRBJ2-2; v_gene: TRBV19; CDR3aa: ASRQGRTGELF
abundance: -; j_gene: TRBJ2-5; v_gene: TRBV6-1; CDR3aa: ASSEGLRAGGQQETQY
abundance: -; j_gene: TRBJ1-1; v_gene: TRBV18; CDR3aa: ASSPNGPGGNTEAF
abundance: -; j_gene: TRBJ2-7; v_gene: TRBV7-2; CDR3aa: ASSSRQVSYEQY
abundance: -; j_gene: TRBJ2-7; v_gene: TRBV18; CDR3aa: ASSLELTGTAPYEQY
abundance: -; j_gene: TRBJ1-1; v_gene: TRBV5-5; CDR3aa: ASSLAGNTEAF
abundance: once; j_gene: TRBJ2-1; v_gene: TRBV6-1; CDR3aa: ASSEMVGGGVGNEQF
abundance: -; j_gene: TRBJ1-2; v_gene: TRBV7-9; CDR3aa: ASSLEARADGYT
abundance: -; j_gene: TRBJ1-2; v_gene: TRBV15; CDR3aa: ATRSEGDYGYT
abundance: -; j_gene: TRBJ1-2; v_gene: TRBV30; CDR3aa: AWRATSRGLRGYT
abundance: -; j_gene: TRBJ2-1; v_gene: TRBV7-8; CDR3aa: ASSSGLAGGSYNEQF
abundance: -; j_gene: TRBJ2-1; v_gene: TRBV11-2; CDR3aa: ASSLGQDFYNEQF
abundance: -; j_gene: TRBJ2-3; v_gene: TRBV5-1; CDR3aa: ASSLLQGTDTQY
abundance: -; j_gene: TRBJ1-1; v_gene: TRBV5-1; CDR3aa: ASSRGQEGSEAF
abundance: -; j_gene: TRBJ2-5; v_gene: TRBV18; CDR3aa: ASSPVRGAGYQETQY
abundance: -; j_gene: TRBJ2-2; v_gene: TRBV7-2; CDR3aa: ASSAQISNTGELF
abundance: -; j_gene: TRBJ2-2; v_gene: TRBV19; CDR3aa: ASSPRGSGAGELF
abundance: medium-sized; j_gene: TRBJ1-2; v_gene: TRBV25-1; CDR3aa: ARPSQTGPLNYGYT
abundance: few; j_gene: TRBJ2-5; v_gene: TRBV7-7; CDR3aa: ASSLGGGAGETQY
abundance: -; j_gene: -; v_gene: TRBV6-1; CDR3aa: ASIVQRDSNEQY
abundance: -; j_gene: TRBJ2-5; v_gene: TRBV4-1; CDR3aa: ASSQDGGGPETQY
abundance: once; j_gene: TRBJ1-3; v_gene: TRBV5-1; CDR3aa: ASSSGTVSGNTIY
abundance: -; j_gene: TRBJ1-5; v_gene: TRBV6-6; CDR3aa: ASRGAENQPQH
abundance: -; j_gene: TRBJ1-3; v_gene: TRBV9; CDR3aa: ASSAGVGSGNTIY
abundance: few; j_gene: TRBJ1-5; v_gene: TRBV7-2; CDR3aa: ASSLVTGGSGQPQH
abundance: once; j_gene: TRBJ1-4; v_gene: TRBV11-2; CDR3aa: ASSLDMGAGGREKLF
abundance: -; j_gene: TRBJ2-7; v_gene: TRBV5-4; CDR3aa: ASSLDRGPYEQY